Described below is a single TCR beta chain sequence and its context. As yet, its antigen is unknown. The sample comes from a study of OX40 agonist ivuxolimab in advanced cancers. Overall study findings and caveats: Not determined was the antigen specificity of the expanded peripheral T cells.

There are 16 residues in the CDR3. Unmatched junction bases numbered 8, after V lost 4 bases and J lost 3 bases. Germline CDR1 and CDR2: LGHNA and YSLEER. Produced via immunoSEQ multiplex PCR; TCRdb's table is partial and in-frame only. The data hold about 11,000 clones, with more than 65% observed a single time. This rearrangement joins TRBV4-3 to TRBJ2-2, with 7 bases matching TRBD2. This receptor was identified in an adult with an advanced solid tumor such as melanoma, head and neck, liver or kidney cancer. Sample: CD4+ or CD8+ T cells sorted from blood, taken in a trial of the OX40 agonist ivuxolimab. In DNA, the CDR3 is TGCGCCAGCAGCCGCGGACTAGAGTCCTACACCGGGGAGCTGTTTTTT. Translating it yields CASSRGLESYTGELFF.